This T cell receptor beta chain was found in a study of spatial heterogeneity in lung cancer. Looking at the study overall: Consistently, beta-chain sequences turned up in larger numbers than alpha-chain sequences did.

TCRdb independently ran MiXCR on the 5' RACE reads; one entry per CDR3 protein. The sample has about 20,000 distinct CDR3 sequences, about 16% seen once. This clonotype is categorized as medium-sized. Antigen specificity is unknown. V lost 2 bases, J lost 7 bases, and 11 bases lay in between. Germline V CDR1 and CDR2: MDHEN, SYDVKM. The CDR3 sequence is 13 residues long. Time point: sample taken at primary tumor resection. Study-level points and caveats: Tumoral mutation counts were tracked by counts of expanded intratumoral alpha and beta TCRs.

The sequence came from a female donor with early-stage non-small cell lung cancer. Material: lung tumor tissue, obtained at surgery. This rearrangement joins TRBV28 to TRBJ1-1; the D is unclear. The CDR3 loop reads CASSLMYEGEAFF. The CDR3 bases are TGTGCCAGCAGTTTAATGTACGAGGGTGAAGCTTTCTTT.